This paragraph covers one T cell receptor beta chain sequence. Per germline, CDR1 SGHNT and CDR2 YENEEA. This CDR3 is 14 amino acids long. Losses at the gene ends were 5 bases for V and 4 bases for J; bases not matched to a gene: 6. The assay was immunoSEQ multiplex PCR, and TCRdb's table has in-frame clones only and misses some. The sample has almost 90,000 clones; over 75% are singletons. This record comes from a study of control samples from healthy donors and cancer patients. The source material was blood. This TCR derives from a middle-aged woman in good health. The chain links TRBV11-3 to TRBJ2-5; the match to TRBD1 covers 8 bases. The CDR3 DNA reads as TGTGCCAGCAGCCGAGACAGGGGCGGAGAGACCCAGTACTTC. It is translated as CASSRDRGGETQYF.